The 18 T cell receptor beta chains presented below share a single source sample, sequenced in a study of T cell responses to AZD1222 COVID-19 vaccine (dated by TCRdb to the early 2020s). Libraries were prepared through the immunoSEQ multiplex PCR assay. Not all clones reach the TCRdb copy of this immuneACCESS table, which keeps in-frame sequences only. Checked studies attribute under half of the gap to unresolved V genes and leave the rest unexplained. In this sample the table shows over 75,000 clones, 75% to 90% of which occur a single time. The ten largest clones represent under 35% of the sample. Read against the paper, the sample's time point label means: baseline before first vaccination. The sample was peripheral blood, taken on day 0 of AZD1222 vaccination. The receptors originated from an adult in good health.

This clone has just a few counts. V gene TRBV11-2 combines with J gene TRBJ2-7, with 7 bases identical to TRBD1. Germline lookup yields CDR1 SGHAT and CDR2 FQNNGV. The CDR3 has 14 amino acids. Trimming at V came to 2 bases and at J to 1 base, leaving 2 bases not matched to a gene. CDR3 residues: CASSLLTGSYEQYF. CDR3 nucleotide sequence: TGTGCCAGCAGCTTACTGACAGGGTCCTACGAGCAGTACTTC.

The chain has TRBV6-5 and TRBJ2-7; D perhaps matches TRBD2 (5 bases). The CDR3 contains 14 residues. CDR1 and CDR2 (germline): MNHEY, SVGAGI. V was clipped by 4 bases and J by 6 bases, with 16 bases between them. CDR3 coding DNA: TGTGCCAGCAGTTCCTTACTCATGGGGAGCGAGCAGTACTTC. It translates to CASSSLLMGSEQYF.

The rearrangement uses TRBV6-5 and TRBJ2-2, with a tentative D call TRBD1 (6 bases). The CDR3 runs to 16 residues. Trimming removed 0 bases at V and 1 base at J, with 9 bases between. Germline V CDR1 and CDR2: MNHEY, SVGAGI. DNA for the CDR3: TGTGCCAGCAGTTACTCGGGGGCTCGGAACACCGGGGAGCTGTTTTTT. Its translation: CASSYSGARNTGELFF.

The gene calls are TRBV9 and TRBJ2-5; D possibly corresponds to TRBD2 (6 bases). Per the germline V gene, CDR1 is SGDLS and CDR2 is YYNGEE. The CDR3 loop spans 16 amino acids. V lost 4 bases to trimming and J lost 5 bases, with 21 bases between them. The CDR3 region has the DNA TGTGCCAGCAGCTCAACGCGCGGGACCGGCGGGGAGACCCAGTACTTC. This gives the protein CASSSTRGTGGETQYF.

J is TRBJ1-6 and V is TRBV19, with D perhaps matching TRBD1 (6 bases). The CDR3 is made up of 15 amino acids. Germline V gene lookup returns CDR1 LNHDA and CDR2 SQIVND (reference sequence). V lost 4 bases and J lost 7, with 14 bases in between. The CDR3 nucleotides are TGTGCCAGTAGTACCTACAGGGCTGGGAATTCACCCCTCCACTTT. It codes for CASSTYRAGNSPLHF.

This clone was seen a single time. The V and J genes are TRBV5-4 and TRBJ2-4, with TRBD1 matching 7 bases. Trimming took 0 bases from V and 8 from J; bases not matched to a gene: 2. This CDR3 is built from 13 residues. Germline V lookup: CDR1 SGHNT, CDR2 YYREEE (reference sequence). The CDR3 here is CASSLDRGYIQYF. CDR3 bases: TGTGCCAGCAGCTTGGACAGGGGATACATTCAGTACTTC.

This clone has only one observation. CDR3 in DNA: TGTGCCAGCAGCTTTCCGTCTCGGGGCAGCTCCTACGAGCAGTACTTC. It encodes CASSFPSRGSSYEQYF. V is TRBV12-1 and J is TRBJ2-7. TRBV12-1 counts as a pseudogene. The CDR3 is made up of 16 amino acids.

V and J are TRBV9 and TRBJ1-3, with D perhaps matching TRBD1 (6 bases). The V end was cut by 0 bases, the J end by 5 bases, with 12 bases between. The CDR3 runs 15 residues. Germline V gives CDR1 SGDLS, CDR2 YYNGEE. The CDR3 loop is CASSVEGQGRNTIYF. The CDR3 bases are TGTGCCAGCAGCGTAGAAGGGCAGGGGAGAAACACCATATATTTT.

The rearrangement uses TRBV24-1 and TRBJ2-1; 10 bases are a match to TRBD2. This CDR3 has 18 amino acids. The V segment lost 0 bases and the J segment 2 bases; nucleotides outside the gene matches: 6. The V gene's germline CDR1 is KGHDR and CDR2 SFDVKD. CDR3 in amino acids: CATSDLSASGSTYNEQFF. The DNA of the CDR3 is TGTGCCACCAGTGATTTGTCGGCTAGCGGGAGTACCTACAATGAGCAGTTCTTC.

The sample holds a few counts of this clone. The chain joins TRBV12-3 or TRBV12-4 to TRBJ2-3; 7 positions match TRBD2. The CDR3 is 13 amino acids. Unmatched junction bases numbered 10, after V lost 8 bases and J lost 8 bases. The CDR3 loop is CASRREPGGTQYF. Here the CDR3 DNA reads TGTGCCAGCCGGCGGGAGCCGGGGGGTACGCAGTATTTT.

The V gene is TRBV10-3, the J gene TRBJ2-2; weak D call: TRBD1 (7 bases). The CDR3 extends over 14 amino acids. Germline V CDR1 and CDR2: ENHRY, SYGVKD. Trimming removed 6 bases at V and 2 bases at J, with 10 bases between. CDR3 amino acids: CAIRQGGNTGELFF. The DNA of the CDR3 is TGTGCCATCAGGCAGGGGGGAAACACCGGGGAGCTGTTTTTT.

The gene calls are TRBV14 and TRBJ1-5; D is undetermined. The CDR3 length is 12 residues. Germline V gives CDR1 SGHDN, CDR2 FVKESK. V was pared by 1 base and J by 5 bases, with 3 bases between. The CDR3 sequence is CASSQGHQPQHF. The CDR3 DNA sequence: TGTGCCAGCAGCCAAGGGCATCAGCCCCAGCATTTT.

The gene calls are TRBV11-2 and TRBJ1-1; no clear D. CDR3 size: 16 residues. The V end lost 1 base, the J end lost 1 base, and 13 bases lay between the germline ends. From germline, CDR1 is SGHAT and CDR2 FQNNGV. The CDR3 loop is CASSLVRVPANTEAFF. CDR3 DNA: TGTGCCAGCAGCTTAGTCCGGGTTCCTGCGAACACTGAAGCTTTCTTT.

This clone was detected only a few times. The gene calls are TRBV4-3 and TRBJ2-2, with 16 bases that match TRBD2. With 0 bases clipped from V and 4 bases from J, the junction kept 8 bases outside the gene matches. Germline V gene sequence: CDR1 LGHNA, CDR2 YSLEER. The CDR3 runs 20 residues. CDR3 nucleotides: TGCGCCAGCAGCCAAGATAGGGGACTAGCGGGAGGGCGGGTCACCGGGGAGCTGTTTTTT. Residues: CASSQDRGLAGGRVTGELFF.

The CDR3 spells CASSLAQGDYGYTF. The CDR3 bases are TGTGCCAGCAGCTTAGCCCAGGGTGACTATGGCTACACCTTC. The rearrangement links TRBV11-2 to TRBJ1-2; D is perhaps TRBD1 (5 bases). V lost 1 base and J lost 3, with 9 bases in between. There are 14 residues in the CDR3. Germline CDR1 SGHAT, CDR2 FQNNGV.

The chain is built from TRBV5-1 and TRBJ1-3; D is undetermined. The CDR3 runs 13 residues. The V gene's germline CDR1 is SGHRS and CDR2 YFSETQ. With 1 base removed from V and 0 bases from J, the gap between germline ends came to 2 bases. The chain's CDR3 is CASSLLSGNTIYF. As DNA, the CDR3 is TGCGCCAGCAGCTTGCTCTCTGGAAACACCATATATTTT.

The chain links TRBV30 to TRBJ2-2; possibly TRBD1 for D (5 bases). CDR3 length: 15 residues. CDR1 is GTSNPN and CDR2 is SVGIG in the germline V gene (reference sequence). V gave up 3 bases and J gave up 8 bases, with 19 bases separating them. CDR3 sequence (DNA): TGTGCCTGGAGAAGGGGTGGCAGGGCAGAAGGGGAGCTGTTTTTT. It specifies CAWRRGGRAEGELFF.

The chain joins TRBV9 to TRBJ2-3; perhaps TRBD2 as D (5 bases). The germline CDR1 and CDR2 sequences are SGDLS and YYNGEE. V was shortened by 4 bases and J by 5 bases, with 11 bases between the two germline ends. CDR3 size: 13 residues. The CDR3 reads CASSPSRGDTQYF. The CDR3 region has the DNA TGTGCCAGCAGCCCCTCCCGGGGAGATACGCAGTATTTT.